A selection of T cell receptor beta chains follows, all from one sample in a study of blood T cell repertoires in COVID-19. Here immunoSEQ multiplex PCR was the method, and the copy in TCRdb shows in-frame clones only, minus some. The sample consists of 150,000 to 200,000 clones, 93% of them appearing once. Sequencing used peripheral blood. The receptor source for this set is a woman aged 60 to 75 with COVID-19, enrolled during active disease. Both conserved end residues are part of each CDR3. A D gene is named only where the DNA matches it firmly. Clone sizes are given selectively: once, few, many, or a class where the clone is expanded.

J gene: TRBJ2-6
V gene: TRBV19
D gene: -
clone size: -
CDR3 DNA: TGTGCCAGTAGTATTGCCTACTCGGTTGGGGCCAACGTCCTGACTTTC
CDR3 protein: CASSIAYSVGANVLTF

J gene: TRBJ2-5
V gene: TRBV7-8
D gene: -
clone size: once
CDR3 DNA: TGTGCCAGCAGGTTGACCTGGGGCAAAAGGGGGGAGACCCAGTACTTC
CDR3 protein: CASRLTWGKRGETQYF

J gene: TRBJ1-6
V gene: TRBV5-4
D gene: TRBD1
clone size: -
CDR3 DNA: TGTGCCAGCAGCTTGGGGACAGGGGGAGGCGGGCAGAATTCACCCCTCCACTTT
CDR3 protein: CASSLGTGGGGQNSPLHF

J gene: TRBJ2-7
V gene: TRBV18
D gene: -
clone size: -
CDR3 DNA: TGTGCCAGCTCACTGTCGGTAGGGGCCGAGCAGTACTTC
CDR3 protein: CASSLSVGAEQYF

J gene: TRBJ2-2
V gene: TRBV5-4
D gene: TRBD2
clone size: few
CDR3 DNA: TGTGCCAGCAGCTCTAAACTAGCGGGGGGGTCCACCGGGGAGCTGTTTTTT
CDR3 protein: CASSSKLAGGSTGELFF

J gene: TRBJ2-7
V gene: TRBV6-5
D gene: -
clone size: -
CDR3 DNA: TGTGCCAGCAGCCGGCTACGGGACATCTACGAGCAGTACTTC
CDR3 protein: CASSRLRDIYEQYF

J gene: TRBJ1-2
V gene: TRBV18
D gene: TRBD1
clone size: -
CDR3 DNA: TGTGCCAGCTCACCGGGCCAGGGGGGCGCGAACTATGGCTACACCTTC
CDR3 protein: CASSPGQGGANYGYTF

J gene: TRBJ2-1
V gene: TRBV20-1
D gene: -
clone size: -
CDR3 DNA: TGCAGTGCTAGTGGGGGCTCCGCCTCCTACAATGAGCAGTTCTTC
CDR3 protein: CSASGGSASYNEQFF

J gene: TRBJ1-1
V gene: TRBV14
D gene: TRBD1
clone size: -
CDR3 DNA: TGTGCCAGCAGCCAAGAAACAGGGGGCACTGAAGCTTTCTTT
CDR3 protein: CASSQETGGTEAFF

J gene: TRBJ2-1
V gene: TRBV23-1
D gene: -
clone size: -
CDR3 DNA: TGCGCCAGCAGTCAATCGAGGGCAGGTCTGAACAATGAGCAGTTCTTC
CDR3 protein: CASSQSRAGLNNEQFF

J gene: TRBJ1-2
V gene: TRBV6-5
D gene: TRBD1
clone size: few
CDR3 DNA: TGTGCCAGCCGGACAGGGGTTAACTATGGCTACACCTTC
CDR3 protein: CASRTGVNYGYTF

J gene: TRBJ2-7
V gene: TRBV6-1
D gene: TRBD1
clone size: -
CDR3 DNA: TGTGCCAGCAGTGAACGGGACAGGGACTACGAGCAGTACTTC
CDR3 protein: CASSERDRDYEQYF

J gene: TRBJ2-3
V gene: TRBV7-2
D gene: -
clone size: -
CDR3 DNA: TGTGCCAGCAGCTTTGGAGGAAGTTGGGATACGCAGTATTTT
CDR3 protein: CASSFGGSWDTQYF

J gene: TRBJ2-3
V gene: TRBV7-3
D gene: TRBD1
clone size: -
CDR3 DNA: TGTGCCAGCAGCTGGGACAGAAACACAGATACGCAGTATTTT
CDR3 protein: CASSWDRNTDTQYF

J gene: TRBJ1-6
V gene: TRBV5-1
D gene: -
clone size: -
CDR3 DNA: TGCGCCAGCAGCTTGGACAGAGACTACCTGAATTCACCCCTCCACTTT
CDR3 protein: CASSLDRDYLNSPLHF

J gene: TRBJ1-2
V gene: TRBV4-2
D gene: -
clone size: few
CDR3 DNA: TGTGCCAGCAGCCAAGATAATACAGGGACCAACTATGGCTACACCTTC
CDR3 protein: CASSQDNTGTNYGYTF

J gene: TRBJ1-2
V gene: TRBV10-3
D gene: TRBD1
clone size: -
CDR3 DNA: TGTGCCACTTGGGGACAGGGGGCGGACTATGGCTACACCTTC
CDR3 protein: CATWGQGADYGYTF

J gene: TRBJ1-2
V gene: TRBV5-5
D gene: -
clone size: -
CDR3 DNA: TGTGCCAGCAGCTTGGAAGGATCGGGGGTACGAGCTAACTATGGCTACACCTTC
CDR3 protein: CASSLEGSGVRANYGYTF

J gene: TRBJ2-6
V gene: TRBV7-2
D gene: TRBD2
clone size: -
CDR3 DNA: TGTGCCAGCAGCCCTATAGCGGGGGTCATCTCTGGGGCCAACGTCCTGACTTTC
CDR3 protein: CASSPIAGVISGANVLTF

J gene: TRBJ1-5
V gene: TRBV5-8
D gene: TRBD1
clone size: -
CDR3 DNA: TGTGCCAGCAGCGACGGACAGGGGATGGCCATCAATCAGCCCCAGCATTTT
CDR3 protein: CASSDGQGMAINQPQHF

J gene: TRBJ2-7
V gene: TRBV19
D gene: -
clone size: -
CDR3 DNA: TGTGCCAGTAGCACAAAGGGGTCCTCCTACGAGCAGTACTTC
CDR3 protein: CASSTKGSSYEQYF

J gene: TRBJ1-1
V gene: TRBV12-5
D gene: TRBD1
clone size: -
CDR3 DNA: TGTGCTAGTGGTTTGGTACGGTTTGGACAGGGTGAAGCTTTCTTT
CDR3 protein: CASGLVRFGQGEAFF

J gene: TRBJ1-5
V gene: TRBV7-2
D gene: -
clone size: -
CDR3 DNA: TGTGCCAGCAGCCATGACAGGCCTGGGCAGCCCCAGCATTTT
CDR3 protein: CASSHDRPGQPQHF

J gene: TRBJ2-2
V gene: TRBV19
D gene: -
clone size: once
CDR3 DNA: TGTGCCAGTAGTACGGACTATTCCGGGGAGCTGTTTTTT
CDR3 protein: CASSTDYSGELFF

J gene: TRBJ2-5
V gene: TRBV3-1/TRBV3-2
D gene: TRBD1
clone size: -
CDR3 DNA: TGTGCCAGCAGTCACGGGGGACAGGGGTCGGAGACCCAGTACTTC
CDR3 protein: CASSHGGQGSETQYF

J gene: TRBJ1-2
V gene: TRBV18
D gene: TRBD1
clone size: -
CDR3 DNA: TGTGCCAGCTCACCAGGGACAGGGTACTATGGCTACACCTTC
CDR3 protein: CASSPGTGYYGYTF

J gene: TRBJ1-2
V gene: TRBV6-4
D gene: -
clone size: -
CDR3 DNA: TGTGCCAGCAGTGACGGGACGGGGGATGGCTACACCTTC
CDR3 protein: CASSDGTGDGYTF

J gene: TRBJ2-1
V gene: TRBV7-2
D gene: TRBD1
clone size: -
CDR3 DNA: TGTGCCAGCAGCTCCCGGGACAGGGGGTTTTACAATGAGCAGTTCTTC
CDR3 protein: CASSSRDRGFYNEQFF

J gene: TRBJ2-5
V gene: TRBV11-3
D gene: -
clone size: once
CDR3 DNA: TGTGCCAGCAGCGTTTCGCAGGGTTATCGGCAAGAGACCCAGTACTTC
CDR3 protein: CASSVSQGYRQETQYF

J gene: TRBJ1-5
V gene: TRBV7-2
D gene: -
clone size: -
CDR3 DNA: TGTGCCAGCAGCCGAATGGACTTCCAGCCCCAGCATTTT
CDR3 protein: CASSRMDFQPQHF

J gene: TRBJ2-3
V gene: TRBV2
D gene: -
clone size: few
CDR3 DNA: TGTGCCAGCAAAACAGGACCAGGCACAGATACGCAGTATTTT
CDR3 protein: CASKTGPGTDTQYF

J gene: TRBJ1-6
V gene: TRBV4-1
D gene: -
clone size: -
CDR3 DNA: TGCGCCAGCAGCCAAGATGGTCAGGAGGCCCGCTCATATAATTCACCCCTCCACTTT
CDR3 protein: CASSQDGQEARSYNSPLHF

J gene: TRBJ1-3
V gene: TRBV15
D gene: -
clone size: -
CDR3 DNA: TGTGCCACCAGCAGAGATCCAGGGGAAGGAAACACCATATATTTT
CDR3 protein: CATSRDPGEGNTIYF

J gene: TRBJ1-1
V gene: TRBV2
D gene: TRBD1
clone size: -
CDR3 DNA: TGTGCCAGCAGTGACCGGGGACAGGGACGGACTGAAGCTTTCTTT
CDR3 protein: CASSDRGQGRTEAFF

J gene: TRBJ1-2
V gene: TRBV7-2
D gene: TRBD1
clone size: -
CDR3 DNA: TGTGCCAGCAGCTTAGCGTCGGTCAGGGGGGATATCACGAACTATGGCTACACCTTC
CDR3 protein: CASSLASVRGDITNYGYTF

J gene: TRBJ1-3
V gene: TRBV3-1/TRBV3-2
D gene: -
clone size: few
CDR3 DNA: TGTGCCAGCAGCCCCAGATTTACTACTGGACAGTCTGGAAACACCATATATTTT
CDR3 protein: CASSPRFTTGQSGNTIYF

J gene: TRBJ2-5
V gene: TRBV12-5
D gene: -
clone size: -
CDR3 DNA: TGTGCTAGTGGAGAGACAGTCCAAGAGACCCAGTACTTC
CDR3 protein: CASGETVQETQYF

J gene: TRBJ2-2
V gene: TRBV6-5
D gene: -
clone size: once
CDR3 DNA: TGTGCCAGCAGTTATAGGGGCAGTAACACCGGGGAGCTGTTTTTT
CDR3 protein: CASSYRGSNTGELFF

J gene: TRBJ2-2
V gene: TRBV19
D gene: TRBD1
clone size: -
CDR3 DNA: TGTGCCAGTAGTAGAGGACAGGGGGCTTTAGCCGGGGAGCTGTTTTTT
CDR3 protein: CASSRGQGALAGELFF

J gene: TRBJ2-7
V gene: TRBV18
D gene: -
clone size: -
CDR3 DNA: TGTGCCAGCTCACTGGGCCGGGAATCCAGCTCCTACGAGCAGTACTTC
CDR3 protein: CASSLGRESSSYEQYF

J gene: TRBJ1-2
V gene: TRBV9
D gene: -
clone size: -
CDR3 DNA: TGTGCCAGCAGCCCAAGATGGGGGGGACGCGGCTACACCTTC
CDR3 protein: CASSPRWGGRGYTF

J gene: TRBJ1-4
V gene: TRBV11-2
D gene: -
clone size: few
CDR3 DNA: TGTGCCAGCAGCTTAGGAAGAGGCAGGGGTTTTACTAAACTGTTTTTT
CDR3 protein: CASSLGRGRGFTKLFF

J gene: TRBJ2-1
V gene: TRBV4-1
D gene: -
clone size: -
CDR3 DNA: TGCGCCAGCAGCCAAGATAGGCCGGAGGATGAGCAGTTCTTC
CDR3 protein: CASSQDRPEDEQFF

J gene: TRBJ2-5
V gene: TRBV12-3/TRBV12-4
D gene: -
clone size: -
CDR3 DNA: TGTGCCAGCAGCCAGACGGGGGAAGAGACCCAGTACTTC
CDR3 protein: CASSQTGEETQYF

J gene: TRBJ2-7
V gene: TRBV30
D gene: TRBD1
clone size: -
CDR3 DNA: TGTGCCTGGAGGGAAACCGGGACAGGTTCCTACGAGCAGTACTTC
CDR3 protein: CAWRETGTGSYEQYF

J gene: TRBJ2-3
V gene: TRBV10-3
D gene: TRBD1
clone size: few
CDR3 DNA: TGTGCCATCAGTGACAGGGGGCAAGATACGCAGTATTTT
CDR3 protein: CAISDRGQDTQYF

J gene: TRBJ1-1
V gene: TRBV7-9
D gene: -
clone size: -
CDR3 DNA: TGTGCCAGCAGCTTAGTGGAGGGTCGGAACACTGAAGCTTTCTTT
CDR3 protein: CASSLVEGRNTEAFF

J gene: TRBJ2-2
V gene: TRBV5-1
D gene: -
clone size: -
CDR3 DNA: TGCGCCAGCAGCTTGGGAGGACTTGACACCGGGGAGCTGTTTTTT
CDR3 protein: CASSLGGLDTGELFF

J gene: TRBJ1-1
V gene: TRBV19
D gene: TRBD1
clone size: -
CDR3 DNA: TGTGCCAGTAGTGCAGACAGGGTTACTGAAGCTTTCTTT
CDR3 protein: CASSADRVTEAFF